The 27 T cell receptor beta chains given below trace back to one sample, sequenced in a study of siplizumab effects on memory and regulatory T cells. Assay used: immunoSEQ multiplex PCR; TCRdb lists only in-frame clones, some missing. Found here are 90,000 to 120,000 clones, about 93% of them singletons; the top ten hold approximately 0.58%. Sequencing input: Tregs sorted from blood. The receptors come from a human donor in good health.

This rearrangement joins TRBV6-5 to TRBJ2-1; 9 bases agree with TRBD2. The CDR3 has 14 residues. V was pared by 5 bases and J by 4 bases, with 3 bases of the junction left unmatched. Germline V gives CDR1 MNHEY, CDR2 SVGAGI. Here the CDR3 DNA reads TGTGCCAGCAGTCGGACTAGCGCTTACAATGAGCAGTTCTTC. The encoded protein is CASSRTSAYNEQFF.

This chain uses TRBV2 with TRBJ2-1; 11 nucleotides agree with TRBD2. After removal of 5 bases from V and 6 bases from J, the junction contained 9 bases not matched to a gene. Germline V gives CDR1 SNHLY, CDR2 FYNNEI. This CDR3 region has 16 residues. The CDR3 DNA reads TGTGCCAGCAGTATCCTAGCGGGAGGTCCAGGCAATGAGCAGTTCTTC. Residues: CASSILAGGPGNEQFF. Drawing the rest from reference TRBV2 and TRBJ2-1, the complete variable domain is EPEVTQTPSHQVTQMGQEVILRCVPISNHLYFYWYRQILGQKVEFLVSFYNNEISEKSEIFDDQFSVERPDGSNFTLKIRSTKLEDSAMYFCASSILAGGPGNEQFFGPGTRLTVL.

The chain couples TRBV10-2 to TRBJ1-6; 9 bases agree with TRBD1. The germline V gene has CDR1 WSHSY and CDR2 SAAADI. Germline trimming cut 1 base from V and 9 bases from J; bases unmatched to any gene: 22. This CDR3 has 21 residues. The CDR3 loop is CASSELGPGTGSLYPGSPLHF. The DNA for the CDR3 is TGCGCCAGCAGTGAGTTGGGTCCCGGGACAGGGAGCTTATACCCGGGTTCACCCCTCCACTTT.

The chain joins TRBV18 to TRBJ2-7; TRBD1 matches 10 bases. CDR1 KGHSH and CDR2 LQKENI come from the germline V gene. With 0 bases clipped from V and 4 bases from J, the junction kept 3 bases outside the gene matches. This CDR3 region has 15 residues. The CDR3, as DNA: TGTGCCAGCTCACCACCGGGGACAGGGGTGTACGAGCAGTACTTC. Protein sequence: CASSPPGTGVYEQYF.

The V gene is TRBV5-1, the J gene TRBJ1-2; possible D gene TRBD1, 5 bases. Between the trimmed V and J ends, which lost 0 bases and 0 bases, there was a span of 9 bases. The CDR3 has 15 residues. Germline CDR1 and CDR2: SGHRS and YFSETQ. This CDR3 is CASSLALGANYGYTF. CDR3 coding DNA: TGCGCCAGCAGCTTGGCCCTAGGGGCTAACTATGGCTACACCTTC.

The chain has TRBV7-9 and TRBJ1-4; D possibly corresponds to TRBD1 (6 bases). The CDR3 has 14 amino acids. CDR1 is SEHNR, CDR2 FQNEAQ, per germline (reference sequence). V gave up 3 bases and J gave up 5 bases, with 10 bases separating them. CDR3 in amino acids: CASSLTGLNEKLFF. CDR3 nucleotides: TGTGCCAGCAGCTTGACAGGCTTAAATGAAAAACTGTTTTTT.

This sequence joins TRBV30 and TRBJ2-2; TRBD2 matches at 9 bases. Germline loops: CDR1 GTSNPN, CDR2 SVGIG (reference sequence). Losses at the gene ends were 2 bases for V and 1 base for J; bases not matched to a gene: 2. The CDR3 length is 15 residues. For the CDR3, the DNA is TGTGCCTGGAGTAGCGGGGGGTGGAACACCGGGGAGCTGTTTTTT. Translation gives CAWSSGGWNTGELFF.

The rearrangement links TRBV25-1 to TRBJ1-4; D unclear. Germline loops: CDR1 MGHDK, CDR2 SYGVNS. The CDR3 covers 15 residues. Trimming removed 1 base at V and 2 bases at J, with 8 bases between. The chain's CDR3 is CASSESRGTNEKLFF. DNA for the CDR3: TGTGCCAGCAGTGAATCCCGGGGTACTAATGAAAAACTGTTTTTT.

The CDR3 DNA sequence: TGTGCCAGCAGTCGGGCTAACACCGGGGAGCTGTTTTTT. Amino acid sequence: CASSRANTGELFF. The gene calls are TRBV6-6 and TRBJ2-2; no definite D call. This CDR3 has 13 amino acids. CDR1 MNHNY and CDR2 SVGAGI come from the germline V gene (reference sequence). V was clipped by 5 bases and J by 2 bases, with 6 bases between them.

The CDR3 protein is CASAEGESAYEQYF. CDR3 coding DNA: TGCGCCAGCGCAGAGGGGGAGTCAGCCTACGAGCAGTACTTC. The chain employs TRBV4-1 and TRBJ2-5; possibly TRBD1 for D (6 bases). Judging by the DNA end, TRBJ2-7 fits better; the J call may be wrong. The CDR3 covers 14 residues. Germline V gene sequence: CDR1 MGHRA, CDR2 YSYEKL.

V and J are TRBV11-3 and TRBJ1-4, with a weak D call TRBD1 (6 bases). The germline CDR1 and CDR2 sequences are SGHNT and YENEEA. With 5 bases removed from V and 7 bases from J, the gap between germline ends came to 14 bases. This CDR3 spans 14 amino acids. The CDR3 DNA reads TGTGCCAGCAGCGCCTTAGACAGGACTGAAAAACTGTTTTTT. The encoded protein is CASSALDRTEKLFF.

The gene calls are TRBV5-1 and TRBJ2-7, with D perhaps TRBD2 (5 bases). Trimming stripped 2 bases from V and 5 bases from J, with 11 bases between. The CDR3 has 13 residues. CDR1 and CDR2 from the germline V gene are SGHRS and YFSETQ. The chain's CDR3 is CASSFDPGNEQYF. The CDR3 DNA is TGCGCCAGCAGCTTTGACCCCGGGAACGAGCAGTACTTC.

V gene TRBV7-9 combines with J gene TRBJ2-3; no firm D call. The CDR3 covers 13 residues. Germline V CDR1 and CDR2: SEHNR, FQNEAQ (reference sequence). V lost 2 bases and J lost 8, with 11 bases in between. CDR3 sequence: CASSLRSRGTQYF. CDR3 coding DNA: TGTGCCAGCAGCTTAAGGAGCCGCGGTACGCAGTATTTT.

This chain uses TRBV19 with TRBJ1-2; D not certain. Germline CDR1 is LNHDA and CDR2 is SQIVND (reference sequence). V was trimmed by 7 bases and J by 8 bases, leaving 17 bases between them. CDR3 size: 13 residues. CDR3 residues: CASTPRGSEGYTF. The CDR3 bases are TGTGCCAGTACCCCACGGGGTAGTGAGGGCTACACCTTC.

This clone was seen just once. The chain carries TRBV9 and TRBJ2-1; TRBD2 aligns across 9 bases. Germline V lookup: CDR1 SGDLS, CDR2 YYNGEE. With V trimmed by 4 bases and J by 8 bases, 13 bases remained unmatched. This CDR3 is built from 16 residues. The CDR3 DNA reads TGTGCCAGCAGCCCCTCTTCGGGACTAGCCACCCATGAGCAGTTCTTC. Its translation is CASSPSSGLATHEQFF.

The CDR3 coding sequence is TGTGCCAGCAGCTTAGGCTTGGACAGGGCCTACGAGCAGTACTTC. Its protein is CASSLGLDRAYEQYF. The chain employs TRBV13 and TRBJ2-7, with 8 bases aligning to TRBD1. Germline V gene data show CDR1 as PRHDT and CDR2 as FYEKMQ (reference sequence). CDR3 length equals 15 residues. Trimming removed 0 bases from V and 2 bases from J; junction bases left unmatched: 3.

The rearrangement links TRBV9 to TRBJ2-1; 10 nucleotides align to TRBD2. V shed 0 bases and J 15 bases; nucleotides not matched to a gene: 6. Germline CDR1 reads SGDLS; CDR2 reads YYNGEE. The CDR3 runs to 13 residues. The CDR3 reads CASSVVDSGGLFF. CDR3 in DNA: TGTGCCAGCAGCGTAGTTGATAGCGGGGGGTTGTTCTTC.

The chain carries TRBV2 and TRBJ1-3; maybe TRBD1 (5 bases). Trimming pared 3 bases from V and 4 bases from J, leaving 13 bases between. Germline V lookup: CDR1 SNHLY, CDR2 FYNNEI. The CDR3 loop spans 15 amino acids. This CDR3 reads CASSDLGGMGNTIYF. DNA for the CDR3: TGTGCCAGCAGTGATCTGGGGGGGATGGGAAACACCATATATTTT.

The chain combines TRBV12-5 with TRBJ1-1; D is uncertain. Trimming left V 3 bases short and J 0 bases short, with 8 bases between. Germline V lookup: CDR1 LGHNT, CDR2 FRNRAP. This CDR3 is built from 14 residues. The CDR3 coding sequence is TGTGCTAGTGGTTTAACACAGTTGAACACTGAAGCTTTCTTT. It codes for CASGLTQLNTEAFF.

The J gene is TRBJ1-2, the V gene TRBV7-9; D remains ambiguous. The V and J ends lost 5 bases and 4 bases respectively, with 17 bases between them. The CDR3 runs to 15 residues. Per germline, CDR1 SEHNR and CDR2 FQNEAQ (reference sequence). The DNA of the CDR3 is TGTGCCAGCAGCCTCCCCCTGGAGGGAACCTATGGCTACACCTTC. Protein: CASSLPLEGTYGYTF.

For the CDR3, the DNA is TGTGCCAGCAGCTTAGGGCTCGATGAGCAGTTCTTC. Translated: CASSLGLDEQFF. This chain connects TRBV7-6 to TRBJ2-1, with D hard to call. From germline, CDR1 is SGHVS and CDR2 FNYEAQ. The length of the CDR3 is 12 residues. V lost 1 base and J 8 bases, leaving 6 bases between the germline ends.

V gene TRBV2 combines with J gene TRBJ1-2; 7 bases match TRBD1. The CDR3 contains 13 residues. J lost 7 bases, V lost 6 bases, and 8 bases had no gene match. Germline CDR1 reads SNHLY; CDR2 reads FYNNEI. The DNA of the CDR3 is TGTGCCAGCAGCGAACAGGGGCTGGGTGGCTACACCTTC. It translates to CASSEQGLGGYTF. The variable domain in full, completed from reference TRBV2 and TRBJ1-2, reads EPEVTQTPSHQVTQMGQEVILRCVPISNHLYFYWYRQILGQKVEFLVSFYNNEISEKSEIFDDQFSVERPDGSNFTLKIRSTKLEDSAMYFCASSEQGLGGYTFGSGTRLTVV.

The CDR3 protein is CASSPLSTGNTEAFF. The CDR3 DNA sequence: TGTGCCAGCAGTCCTCTATCGACAGGAAACACTGAAGCTTTCTTT. The rearrangement links TRBV6-5 to TRBJ1-1, with D possibly matching TRBD1 (6 bases). V was cut by 5 bases and J by 2 bases, with 15 bases left in between. Germline V gene data show CDR1 as MNHEY and CDR2 as SVGAGI. The CDR3 sequence is 15 residues long.

This chain connects TRBV14 to TRBJ2-4, with D perhaps matching TRBD1 (5 bases). Germline V gene sequence: CDR1 SGHDN, CDR2 FVKESK. The V and J ends lost 2 bases and 5 bases respectively, with 10 bases between them. The CDR3 contains 14 residues. DNA of the CDR3: TGTGCCAGCAGCCAACTGGGGCAGCAAAACATTCAGTACTTC. It specifies CASSQLGQQNIQYF.

Turning to this clone: At the DNA level, this CDR3 is encoded by other sequences in the same sample as well. The V call is TRBV18, the J call TRBJ2-5, with 8 bases fitting TRBD1. The CDR3 is 14 amino acids. From germline, CDR1 is KGHSH and CDR2 LQKENI. J was trimmed by 1 base and V by 6 bases; bases with no gene match: 4. Here the CDR3 reads CASSTTGGQETQYF. The CDR3 nucleotides read TGTGCCAGCTCCACAACAGGGGGCCAAGAGACCCAGTACTTC.

This clone appeared a few times. The V call is TRBV18, the J call TRBJ2-1, with TRBD2 identical over 12 bases. After removal of 3 bases from V and 7 bases from J, the junction contained 4 bases not matched to a gene. This CDR3 contains 15 residues. The germline gives CDR1 KGHSH, CDR2 LQKENI. The DNA for the CDR3 is TGTGCCAGCTCACCCCGGACTAGCGGGGCTAATGAGCAGTTCTTC. Amino acids: CASSPRTSGANEQFF.

This chain joins TRBV27 and TRBJ1-2, with TRBD1 as a possible D gene (6 bases). The V and J ends lost 6 bases and 2 bases respectively, with 13 bases between them. The V gene's germline CDR1 is MNHEY and CDR2 SMNVEV (reference sequence). The CDR3 is made up of 14 amino acids. The CDR3 DNA reads TGTGCCAGCAGCTTCGGGGGGCTCAACTATGGCTACACCTTC. Protein: CASSFGGLNYGYTF.